What follows is one T cell receptor beta chain and its context. What it recognizes is unknown. PCR amplification relied on 60 Vbeta primers (plus 13 Jbeta primers). TCRdb's table, derived via immunoSEQ multiplex PCR, lists solely in-frame clones and lacks some. The table shows 150,000 to 200,000 clones, with roughly 74% occurring only once. The donors, nominally healthy at sampling, likely had unrecorded immune exposures. The data derive from a study of cytomegalovirus exposure and HLA in healthy donors. Study results and caveats: A highly shared variant cluster was judged a likely technical artifact. In a later analysis, compared with equally common non-associated chains, HLA-associated beta chains were more expanded. Researchers reported from a later analysis that most CMV-associated TCR beta chains appeared HLA-restricted.

The CDR3 is 15 residues long. CDR1 is LNHDA, CDR2 SQIVND, per germline (reference sequence). Losses at the gene ends were 7 bases for V and 6 bases for J; bases not matched to a gene: 10. The genes are TRBV19 and TRBJ2-1; 9 bases are shared with TRBD2. Specimen: PBMCs. The sequence derives from a woman between 25 and 40 years old in good health and CMV-seropositive. CDR3 bases: TGTGCCAGTACCCCTCTTGCGGGAGGGCCCAATGAGCAGTTCTTC. Protein product: CASTPLAGGPNEQFF.